This T cell receptor beta chain was recovered during a study of blood T cell repertoires in COVID-19. Looking at the study overall: Some COVID-19 samples were acute and others convalescent; all came from the United States, Italy and Spain. Sources were T cells, B-cell-depleted T cells, or PBMCs; the material itself was cDNA or gDNA.

Original analysis: Estimates of nucleated cell counts were drawn from the amplification of reference gene primers. Produced via immunoSEQ multiplex PCR; TCRdb's table is partial and in-frame only. D and trimming come from the DNA, and the V and J calls and clone size come from that table. Of 100,000 to 150,000 clones listed, about 80% are singletons. This CDR3 is built from 14 residues. CDR1 and CDR2 (germline): SGDLS, YYNGEE. Trimming removed 4 bases at V and 7 bases at J, with 17 bases between. This TCR came from a woman aged 45-65 years with acute or convalescent COVID-19. V is TRBV9 and J is TRBJ1-2, with D possibly TRBD1 on 6 matching bases. The sequenced sample was peripheral blood. CDR3 sequence: CASSLIQGRCGYTF. DNA of the CDR3: TGTGCCAGCAGCTTAATACAGGGTAGGTGTGGCTACACCTTC.